This TCR beta chain was sequenced during a study of control samples from healthy donors and cancer patients. TCRdb's copy holds only in-frame clones and misses some; the assay was immunoSEQ multiplex PCR. The table includes over 200,000 clones, roughly 87% detected once. This clone is a singleton in its sample. This CDR3 has 13 amino acids. V dropped 4 bases and J dropped 1 base, with 7 bases sitting between them. CDR1 is SQVTM and CDR2 is ANQGSEA in the germline V gene. The receptor was derived from a woman in her sixties or seventies with lung cancer. This sequence joins TRBV29-1 and TRBJ2-2, with D uncertain. The sample was PBMCs. The CDR3 bases are TGCAGCGTTGGACTGGGGAACACCGGGGAGCTGTTTTTT. Its protein is CSVGLGNTGELFF.